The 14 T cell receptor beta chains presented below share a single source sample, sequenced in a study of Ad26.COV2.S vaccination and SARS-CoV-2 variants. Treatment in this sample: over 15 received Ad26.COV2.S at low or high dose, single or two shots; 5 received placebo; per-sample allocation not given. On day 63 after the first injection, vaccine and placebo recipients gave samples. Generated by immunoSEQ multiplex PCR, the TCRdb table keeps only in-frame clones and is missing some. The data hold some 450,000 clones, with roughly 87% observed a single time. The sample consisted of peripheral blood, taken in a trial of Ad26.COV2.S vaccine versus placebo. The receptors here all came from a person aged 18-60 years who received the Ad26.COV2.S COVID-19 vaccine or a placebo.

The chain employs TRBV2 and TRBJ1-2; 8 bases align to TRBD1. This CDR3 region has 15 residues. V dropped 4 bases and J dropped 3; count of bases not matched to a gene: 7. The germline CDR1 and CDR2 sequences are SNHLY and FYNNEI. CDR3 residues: CASSGTGGEDYGYTF. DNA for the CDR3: TGTGCCAGCAGTGGAACAGGGGGAGAGGACTATGGCTACACCTTC.

CDR3 sequence (DNA): TGTGCCAGTAGTTTTTTGGGGACACCTTCCTACGAGCAGTACTTC. Translation gives CASSFLGTPSYEQYF. The rearrangement joins TRBV19 to TRBJ2-7; D perhaps matches TRBD1 (6 bases). Germline CDR1 LNHDA, CDR2 SQIVND (reference sequence). Trimming left V 5 bases short and J 1 base short, with 15 bases between. CDR3 size: 15 residues.

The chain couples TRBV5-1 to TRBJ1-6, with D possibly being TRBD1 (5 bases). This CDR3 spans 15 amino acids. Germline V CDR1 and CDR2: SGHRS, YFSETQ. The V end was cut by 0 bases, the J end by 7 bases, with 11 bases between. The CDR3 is CASSLGTGVNSPLHF. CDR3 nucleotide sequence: TGCGCCAGCAGCTTGGGTACGGGGGTAAATTCACCCCTCCACTTT. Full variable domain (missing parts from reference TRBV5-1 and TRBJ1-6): KAGVTQTPRYLIKTRGQQVTLSCSPISGHRSVSWYQQTPGQGLQFLFEYFSETQRNKGNFPGRFSGRQFSNSRSEMNVSTLELGDSALYLCASSLGTGVNSPLHFGNGTRLTVT.

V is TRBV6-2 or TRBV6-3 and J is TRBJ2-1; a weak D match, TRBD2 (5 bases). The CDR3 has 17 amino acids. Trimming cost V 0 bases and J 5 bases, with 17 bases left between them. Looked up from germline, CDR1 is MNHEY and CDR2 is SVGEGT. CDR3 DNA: TGTGCCAGCAGTTACTCCCGGGCCCAATCGGGGAACAATGAGCAGTTCTTC. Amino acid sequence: CASSYSRAQSGNNEQFF.

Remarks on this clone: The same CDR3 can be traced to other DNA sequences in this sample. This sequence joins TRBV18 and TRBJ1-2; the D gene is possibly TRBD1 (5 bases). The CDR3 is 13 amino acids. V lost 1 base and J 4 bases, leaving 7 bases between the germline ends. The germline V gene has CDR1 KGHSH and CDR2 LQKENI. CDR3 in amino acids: CASSPLDSYGYTF. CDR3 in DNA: TGTGCCAGCTCACCACTTGACAGCTATGGCTACACCTTC.

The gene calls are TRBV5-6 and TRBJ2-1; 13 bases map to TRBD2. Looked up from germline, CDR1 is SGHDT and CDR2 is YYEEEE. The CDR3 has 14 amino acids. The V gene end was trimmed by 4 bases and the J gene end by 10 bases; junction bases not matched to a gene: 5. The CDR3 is CASSPGLAGWEQFF. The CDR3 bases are TGTGCCAGCAGCCCGGGACTAGCGGGATGGGAGCAGTTCTTC.

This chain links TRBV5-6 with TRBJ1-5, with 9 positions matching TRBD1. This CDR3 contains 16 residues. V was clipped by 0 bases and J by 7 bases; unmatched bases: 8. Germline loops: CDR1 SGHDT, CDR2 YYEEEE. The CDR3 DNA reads TGTGCCAGCAGCTTGGGAGTCGGGACAGGGCGGCAGCCCCAGCATTTT. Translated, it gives CASSLGVGTGRQPQHF.

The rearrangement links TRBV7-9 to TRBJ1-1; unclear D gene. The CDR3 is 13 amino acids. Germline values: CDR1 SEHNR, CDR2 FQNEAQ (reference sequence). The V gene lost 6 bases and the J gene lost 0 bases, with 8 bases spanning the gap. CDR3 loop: CASRTSLNTEAFF. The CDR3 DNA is TGTGCCAGCAGAACCTCCCTGAACACTGAAGCTTTCTTT.

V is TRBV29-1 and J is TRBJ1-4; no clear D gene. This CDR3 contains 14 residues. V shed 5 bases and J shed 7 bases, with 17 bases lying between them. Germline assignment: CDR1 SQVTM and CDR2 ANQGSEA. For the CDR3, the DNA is TGCAGCGTTATGGAATGGCCACCCGGTGAAAAACTGTTTTTT. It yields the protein CSVMEWPPGEKLFF.

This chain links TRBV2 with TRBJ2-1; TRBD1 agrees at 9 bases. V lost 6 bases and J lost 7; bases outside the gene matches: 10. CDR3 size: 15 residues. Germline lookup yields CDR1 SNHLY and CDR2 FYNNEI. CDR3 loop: CASSEPWTGVNEQFF. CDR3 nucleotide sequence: TGTGCCAGCAGCGAACCCTGGACAGGGGTGAATGAGCAGTTCTTC.

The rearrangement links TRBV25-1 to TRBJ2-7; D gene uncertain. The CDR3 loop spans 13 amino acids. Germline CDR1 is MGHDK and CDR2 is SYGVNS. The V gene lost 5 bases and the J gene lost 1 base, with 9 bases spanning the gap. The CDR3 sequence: CASSNTRSYEQYF. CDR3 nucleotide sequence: TGTGCCAGCAGTAATACCCGATCCTACGAGCAGTACTTC.

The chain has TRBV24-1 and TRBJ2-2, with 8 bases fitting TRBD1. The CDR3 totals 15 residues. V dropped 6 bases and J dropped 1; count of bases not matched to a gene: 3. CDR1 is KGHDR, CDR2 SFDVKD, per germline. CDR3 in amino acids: CATSIGTGNTGELFF. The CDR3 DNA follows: TGTGCCACCAGTATAGGGACAGGGAACACCGGGGAGCTGTTTTTT.

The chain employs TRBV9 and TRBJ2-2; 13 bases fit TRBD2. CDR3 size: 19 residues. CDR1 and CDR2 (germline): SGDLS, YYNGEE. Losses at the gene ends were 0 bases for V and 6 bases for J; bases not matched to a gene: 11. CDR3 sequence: CASSVETSGRVIDAGELFF. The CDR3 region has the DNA TGTGCCAGCAGCGTAGAAACTAGCGGGAGGGTGATTGACGCCGGGGAGCTGTTTTTT.

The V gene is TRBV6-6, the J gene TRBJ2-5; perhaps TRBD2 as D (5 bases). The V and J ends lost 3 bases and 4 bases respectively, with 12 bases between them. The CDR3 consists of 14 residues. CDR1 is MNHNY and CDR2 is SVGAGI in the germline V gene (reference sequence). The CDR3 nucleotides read TGTGCCAGCAGTTATTCCGGGGTAGGAGAGACCCAGTACTTC. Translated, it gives CASSYSGVGETQYF.